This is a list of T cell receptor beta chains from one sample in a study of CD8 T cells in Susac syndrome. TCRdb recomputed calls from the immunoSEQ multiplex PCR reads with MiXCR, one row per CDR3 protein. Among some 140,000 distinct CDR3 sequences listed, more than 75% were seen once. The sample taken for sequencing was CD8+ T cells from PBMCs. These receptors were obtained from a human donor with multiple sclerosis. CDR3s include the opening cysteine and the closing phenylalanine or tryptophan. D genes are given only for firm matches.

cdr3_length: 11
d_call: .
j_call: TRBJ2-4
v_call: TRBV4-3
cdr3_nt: TGCGCCAGCAGCTCTCAGGACATTCAGTACTTC
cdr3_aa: CASSSQDIQYF

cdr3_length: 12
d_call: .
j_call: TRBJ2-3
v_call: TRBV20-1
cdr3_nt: TGCAGTGCCCCGCAGGGAACAGATACGCAGTATTTT
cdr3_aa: CSAPQGTDTQYF

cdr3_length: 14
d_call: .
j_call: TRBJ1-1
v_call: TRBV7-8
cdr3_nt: TGTGCCAGCAGCTTACATCGGACGGCTAATGAAGTTTTCTTT
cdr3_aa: CASSLHRTANEVFF

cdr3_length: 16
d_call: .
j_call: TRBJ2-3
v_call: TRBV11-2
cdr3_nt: TGTGCCAGCAGCTACAGTAGCGGTGCTTACACAGATACGCAGTATTTT
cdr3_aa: CASSYSSGAYTDTQYF

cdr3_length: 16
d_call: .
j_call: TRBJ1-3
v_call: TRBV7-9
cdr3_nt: TGTGCCAGCAGCTTAGGTATCAGGGAAGGTGGAAACACCATATATTTT
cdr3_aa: CASSLGIREGGNTIYF

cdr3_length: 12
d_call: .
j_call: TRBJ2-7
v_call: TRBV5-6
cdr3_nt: TGTGCCAGCAGCTCTAGGGCCTACGAGCAGTACTTC
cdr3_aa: CASSSRAYEQYF

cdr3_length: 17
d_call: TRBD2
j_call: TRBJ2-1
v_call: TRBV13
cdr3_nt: TGTGCCAGCAGCTTAGAGCTAGCGGGAGGCGCCTACAATGAGCAGTTCTTC
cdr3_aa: CASSLELAGGAYNEQFF

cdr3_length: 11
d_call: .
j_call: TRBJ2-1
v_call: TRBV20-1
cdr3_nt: TGCAGTGCTAGTCCAGTAGGTGAGCAGTTCTTC
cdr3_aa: CSASPVGEQFF

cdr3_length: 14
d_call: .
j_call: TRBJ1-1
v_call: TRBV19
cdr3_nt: TGTGCCAGCTCTCACAGGTTAGGGGACACTGAAGCTTTCTTT
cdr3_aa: CASSHRLGDTEAFF

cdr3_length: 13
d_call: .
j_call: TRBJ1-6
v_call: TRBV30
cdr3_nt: TGTGCCTGGACTCTGGGACCGGGCGGACCCCTCCACTTT
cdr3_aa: CAWTLGPGGPLHF

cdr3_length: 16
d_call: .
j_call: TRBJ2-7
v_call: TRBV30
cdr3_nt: TGTGCCTGGAGTAGCGTAAAAGGGCGGGCCCCTTACGAGCAGTACTTC
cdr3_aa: CAWSSVKGRAPYEQYF

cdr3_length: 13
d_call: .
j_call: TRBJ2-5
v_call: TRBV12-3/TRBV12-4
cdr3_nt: TGTGCCAGCAGTTTTGAGGGCTGGGAGACCCAGTACTTC
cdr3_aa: CASSFEGWETQYF

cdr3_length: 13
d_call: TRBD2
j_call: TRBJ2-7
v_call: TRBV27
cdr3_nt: TGTGCCAGCAGTTTAGGACTAGCGGGACCTTTATACTTC
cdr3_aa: CASSLGLAGPLYF

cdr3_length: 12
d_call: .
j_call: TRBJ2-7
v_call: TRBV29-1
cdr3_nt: TGCAGCGTTATAGCGGCCTCCTACGAGCAGTACTTC
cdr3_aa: CSVIAASYEQYF

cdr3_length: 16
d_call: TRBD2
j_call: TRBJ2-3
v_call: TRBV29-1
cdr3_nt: TGCAGCGTTGATTTGCGGGAGGGCCCCCCCACAGATACGCAGTATTTT
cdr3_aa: CSVDLREGPPTDTQYF

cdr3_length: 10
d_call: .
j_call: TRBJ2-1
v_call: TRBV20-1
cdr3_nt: TGCAGTGCTATCTATGATGAGCAGTTCTTC
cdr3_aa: CSAIYDEQFF